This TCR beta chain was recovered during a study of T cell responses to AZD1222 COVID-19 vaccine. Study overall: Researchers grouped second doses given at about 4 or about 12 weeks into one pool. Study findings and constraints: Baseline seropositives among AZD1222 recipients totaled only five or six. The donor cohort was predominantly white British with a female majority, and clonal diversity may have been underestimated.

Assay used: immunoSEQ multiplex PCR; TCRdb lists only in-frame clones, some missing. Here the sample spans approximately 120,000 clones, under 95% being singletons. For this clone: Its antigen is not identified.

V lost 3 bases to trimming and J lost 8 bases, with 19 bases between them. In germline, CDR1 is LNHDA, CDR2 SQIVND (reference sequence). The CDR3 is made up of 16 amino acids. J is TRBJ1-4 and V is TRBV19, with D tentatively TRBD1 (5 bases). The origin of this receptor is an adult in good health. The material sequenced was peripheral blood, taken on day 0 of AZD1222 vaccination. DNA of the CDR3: TGTGCCAGTAGTATCGGCTTAACGGGACTAGGAGAAAAACTGTTTTTT. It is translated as CASSIGLTGLGEKLFF.